The sequence of this TCR beta chain was determined in a study of cytomegalovirus exposure and HLA in healthy donors. General study points: Later, an analysis showed that TCR beta chains associated with HLA were more clonally expanded than others that were equally common.

Trimming took 0 bases from V and 14 from J, leaving 17 bases between them. This CDR3 contains 15 residues. Per germline, CDR1 LGHNA and CDR2 YNFKEQ. Notes on this clone: Its specificity is unknown.

A multiplex PCR was run with 60 Vbeta primers and 13 Jbeta primers. Profiling relied on immunoSEQ multiplex PCR, and the TCRdb table lists in-frame clones only, not all of them. The sample has some 210,000 clones, over 60% seen once; the top ten hold around 2.2%. The clonotype was recovered from a woman in her twenties or thirties in good health and CMV-seropositive. The chain couples TRBV4-2 to TRBJ1-6; possible D gene TRBD1, 6 bases. Sequences were obtained from PBMCs. CDR3 in amino acids: CASSQETQGEGTLHF. CDR3 in DNA: TGTGCCAGCAGCCAAGAGACACAGGGAGAGGGCACCCTCCACTTT.